A single sample gave rise to the 29 T cell receptor beta chains below, sequenced in a study of regulatory dendritic cells for organ transplantation. This table comes from immunoSEQ multiplex PCR, and its TCRdb copy is limited to in-frame clones, with some not included. The table includes fewer than 15,000 clones, 89% detected once. These receptors' targets are unknown. CFSE-labeled sorted T cells met regulatory or mature dendritic cells for 4 to 6 days. Material: naive CD8+ T cells from blood cultured with regulatory dendritic cells. The subset denotes: CD45RA+ naive T cells. Source of these receptors: a human donor in good health.

The gene calls are TRBV4-2 and TRBJ2-1, with 8 bases matching TRBD1. Germline values: CDR1 LGHNA, CDR2 YNFKEQ. The CDR3 consists of 16 residues. With 0 bases clipped from V and 1 base from J, the junction kept 2 bases outside the gene matches. Here the CDR3 reads CASSQETGGSYNEQFF. CDR3 DNA: TGTGCCAGCAGCCAAGAAACAGGGGGTTCCTACAATGAGCAGTTCTTC.

The chain uses TRBV6-4 and TRBJ1-2; tentative D call: TRBD1 (5 bases). The germline CDR1 and CDR2 sequences are MRHNA and SNTAGT. This CDR3 comprises 15 residues. V gave up 3 bases and J gave up 4 bases, with 15 bases separating them. This CDR3 is CASSESPTGGYGYTF. The CDR3 DNA is TGTGCCAGCAGTGAGTCCCCCACAGGAGGCTATGGCTACACCTTC.

The chain has TRBV2 and TRBJ2-2, with D unclear. Deletions cut 4 bases from V and 6 bases from J, with 3 bases between. Looked up from germline, CDR1 is SNHLY and CDR2 is FYNNEI. The CDR3 length is 11 residues. The CDR3 DNA reads as TGTGCCAGCAGTGTTCCCGGGGAGCTGTTTTTT. Amino acid sequence: CASSVPGELFF.

This sequence joins TRBV9 and TRBJ2-7; TRBD2 matches 7 bases. The V and J ends lost 7 bases and 3 bases, in that order; junction bases with no gene match: 10. The germline CDR1 and CDR2 sequences are SGDLS and YYNGEE. This CDR3 comprises 14 residues. The CDR3 DNA reads as TGTGCCAGCGGCCCAGGGACTACGGTCTACGAGCAGTACTTC. Translating it yields CASGPGTTVYEQYF. Full variable domain (outside the CDR3, taken from reference TRBV9 and TRBJ2-7): DSGVTQTPKHLITATGQRVTLRCSPRSGDLSVYWYQQSLDQGLQFLIQYYNGEERAKGNILERFSAQQFPDLHSELNLSSLELGDSALYFCASGPGTTVYEQYFGPGTRLTVT.

This chain joins TRBV5-4 and TRBJ1-2; TRBD1 agrees at 8 bases. Losses at the gene ends were 5 bases for V and 7 bases for J; bases not matched to a gene: 13. The CDR3 is 15 amino acids. Germline V CDR1 and CDR2: SGHNT, YYREEE (reference sequence). CDR3 amino acids: CASSTGGQGAAGYTF. Written as DNA, the CDR3 is TGTGCCAGCAGTACGGGTGGGCAGGGGGCTGCTGGCTACACCTTC.

This clone was picked up one time. This chain joins TRBV5-8 and TRBJ1-5, with 10 bases that match TRBD1. V trimming: 4 bases; J trimming: 7 bases; junction bases outside the gene matches: 14. The germline V gene encodes CDR1 SGHTS and CDR2 YDEGEE. The CDR3 is 17 amino acids. This CDR3 reads CASSLRDRDRGVQPQHF. Here the CDR3 DNA reads TGTGCCAGCAGCCTAAGGGACCGGGACAGGGGTGTACAGCCCCAGCATTTT. Full variable domain (missing parts from reference TRBV5-8 and TRBJ1-5): EAGVTQSPTHLIKTRGQQATLRCSPISGHTSVYWYQQALGLGLQFLLWYDEGEERNRGNFPPRFSGRQFPNYSSELNVNALELEDSALYLCASSLRDRDRGVQPQHFGDGTRLSIL.

CDR3: CASSFGQRYNEQFF. The DNA of the CDR3 is TGTGCCAGCAGTTTTGGACAGAGATACAATGAGCAGTTCTTC. The V and J genes are TRBV27 and TRBJ2-1, with D possibly TRBD1 on 6 matching bases. The V gene's germline CDR1 is MNHEY and CDR2 SMNVEV (reference sequence). The CDR3 consists of 14 residues. V lost 3 bases and J 4 bases, leaving 10 bases between the germline ends.

The chain carries TRBV19 and TRBJ1-1; D remains ambiguous. V lost 1 base to trimming and J lost 1 base, with 7 bases between them. The CDR3 length is 14 residues. CDR1 LNHDA and CDR2 SQIVND come from the germline V gene (reference sequence). The CDR3 sequence: CASSIGPGNTEAFF. The CDR3 coding sequence is TGTGCCAGTAGTATAGGTCCAGGGAACACTGAAGCTTTCTTT.

This rearrangement joins TRBV19 to TRBJ2-1; D possibly uses TRBD1 or TRBD2 (6 bases each). CDR1 and CDR2 from the germline V gene are LNHDA and SQIVND (reference sequence). CDR3 length equals 14 residues. V gave up 8 bases and J gave up 10 bases, with 21 bases separating them. The DNA of the CDR3 is TGTGCCAGTGGACACGGGACGGGGGCAGGAGAGCAGTTCTTC. Its translation is CASGHGTGAGEQFF.

Only one count was recorded for this clone. This sequence joins TRBV23-1 and TRBJ2-1, with D unresolved. TRBV23-1 qualifies as an ORF whose function is uncertain. This CDR3 has 14 residues. With 0 bases removed from V and 12 bases from J, the gap between germline ends came to 15 bases. The CDR3 here is CASSQSEKTSGQFF. The CDR3 nucleotides read TGCGCCAGCAGTCAATCGGAGAAAACCTCAGGGCAGTTCTTC.

The chain carries TRBV19 and TRBJ1-5; TRBD1 might be the D (5 bases). Germline V gene lookup returns CDR1 LNHDA and CDR2 SQIVND (reference sequence). The CDR3 runs to 14 residues. Trimming pared 6 bases from V and 7 bases from J, leaving 16 bases between. The CDR3 DNA reads TGTGCCAGTAGCCTCCGGGGCTCAGGGCAGCCCCAGCATTTT. Amino acid sequence: CASSLRGSGQPQHF.

This clone showed up just a few times. CDR3 sequence (DNA): TGTGCCAGCAGCTTATATGCGGGGGATTATGGCTACACCTTC. It encodes CASSLYAGDYGYTF. This chain joins TRBV11-2 and TRBJ1-2, with D maybe TRBD1 (5 bases). CDR1 and CDR2 from the germline V gene are SGHAT and FQNNGV. The CDR3 sequence is 14 residues long. V was trimmed by 2 bases and J by 5 bases, leaving 12 bases between them.

This chain links TRBV9 with TRBJ1-5; D gene unclear. The CDR3 runs to 12 residues. Trimming took off 7 bases at V and 7 bases at J, with 12 bases between the two ends. Germline assignment: CDR1 SGDLS and CDR2 YYNGEE. CDR3 nucleotides: TGTGCCAGCGGCGGCGACCCCCAGCCCCAGCATTTT. It encodes CASGGDPQPQHF.

V and J are TRBV10-3 and TRBJ1-2; TRBD1 aligns across 7 bases. This CDR3 has 13 amino acids. Germline assignment: CDR1 ENHRY and CDR2 SYGVKD. The ends lost 4 bases at V and 6 bases at J; junction bases unmatched: 5. In DNA form, the CDR3 reads TGTGCCATCAGTGCGGGACAGCTTAATGGCTACACCTTC. The encoded protein is CAISAGQLNGYTF.

This chain uses TRBV27 with TRBJ1-1; D call uncertain. The CDR3 runs 14 residues. CDR1 and CDR2 (germline): MNHEY, SMNVEV (reference sequence). V was clipped by 6 bases and J by 4 bases, with 15 bases between them. The CDR3 reads CASSLGGQLTEAFF. The CDR3 region has the DNA TGTGCCAGCAGCCTGGGTGGTCAGCTCACTGAAGCTTTCTTT.

The genes are TRBV19 and TRBJ1-5; D perhaps matches TRBD1 (5 bases). The CDR3 runs to 15 residues. Trimming removed 7 bases from V and 2 bases from J, with 15 bases in between. Germline V gene lookup returns CDR1 LNHDA and CDR2 SQIVND (reference sequence). CDR3 sequence: CASIPTGTGNQPQHF. Written as DNA, the CDR3 is TGTGCCAGTATCCCTACTGGGACGGGCAATCAGCCCCAGCATTTT.

CDR3 protein: CASTPPGDTGELFF. In DNA, the CDR3 is TGTGCCAGCACCCCCCCCGGAGACACCGGGGAGCTGTTTTTT. The rearrangement joins TRBV28 to TRBJ2-2; no definite D call. CDR1 and CDR2 (germline): MDHEN, SYDVKM. This CDR3 has 14 residues. Deletions cut 7 bases from V and 3 bases from J, with 12 bases between. Full variable domain (remainder filled in from reference TRBV28 and TRBJ2-2): DVKVTQSSRYLVKRTGEKVFLECVQDMDHENMFWYRQDPGLGLRLIYFSYDVKMKEKGDIPEGYSVSREKKERFSLILESASTNQTSMYLCASTPPGDTGELFFGEGSRLTVL.

V usage is TRBV7-3 and J usage is TRBJ1-1, with D uncertain. The CDR3 covers 14 residues. V was shortened by 2 bases and J by 5 bases, with 12 bases between the two germline ends. Germline CDR1 is SGHTA and CDR2 is FQGTGA. CDR3 sequence reads: CASSLSQFTTEAFF. The CDR3 coding sequence is TGTGCCAGCAGCTTATCCCAGTTTACTACTGAAGCTTTCTTT. The entire variable domain, with the rest obtained from reference TRBV7-3 and TRBJ1-1, is as follows: GAGVSQTPSNKVTEKGKYVELRCDPISGHTALYWYRQSLGQGPEFLIYFQGTGAADDSGLPNDRFFAVRPEGSVSTLKIQRTERGDSAVYLCASSLSQFTTEAFFGQGTRLTVV.

The CDR3 DNA is TGTGCCAGCAGCTTAGTATCGGGGAACTATGGCTACACCTTC. Protein product: CASSLVSGNYGYTF. The chain has TRBV7-2 and TRBJ1-2; no definite D call. Germline V gene data show CDR1 as SGHTA and CDR2 as FQGNSA. The ends were cut back, 1 base at V and 2 bases at J, with 8 bases in the middle. CDR3 length: 14 amino acids.

The genes are TRBV7-3 and TRBJ2-1; 7 bases fit TRBD2. This CDR3 is 16 amino acids long. Germline loops: CDR1 SGHTA, CDR2 FQGTGA. V dropped 2 bases and J dropped 0; count of bases not matched to a gene: 4. The CDR3 region has the DNA TGTGCCAGCAGCTTAGTAGCGGGTTACTCCTACAATGAGCAGTTCTTC. This encodes CASSLVAGYSYNEQFF.

The V gene is TRBV6-5, the J gene TRBJ2-7; 11 bases align to TRBD1. This CDR3 has 15 residues. Germline CDR1 is MNHEY and CDR2 is SVGAGI. The junction had 4 bases not matched to a gene; V was cut back by 4 bases and J by 2 bases. Here the CDR3 reads CASSWTGGGTYEQYF. CDR3 nucleotide sequence: TGTGCCAGCAGTTGGACAGGGGGCGGCACCTACGAGCAGTACTTC.

The chain carries TRBV9 and TRBJ2-6, with a tentative D call TRBD2 (6 bases). This CDR3 comprises 16 residues. Trimming took 5 bases from V and 3 from J, leaving 15 bases between them. Germline CDR1 SGDLS, CDR2 YYNGEE. CDR3 nucleotide sequence: TGTGCCAGCAGTCTCTGGGGGGAGGATGGGGCCAACGTCCTGACTTTC. As protein: CASSLWGEDGANVLTF. Based on the CDR3 plus reference TRBV9 and TRBJ2-6, the full variable domain is DSGVTQTPKHLITATGQRVTLRCSPRSGDLSVYWYQQSLDQGLQFLIQYYNGEERAKGNILERFSAQQFPDLHSELNLSSLELGDSALYFCASSLWGEDGANVLTFGAGSRLTVL.

This chain links TRBV6-5 with TRBJ2-2; TRBD2 might be the D (5 bases). CDR1 is MNHEY and CDR2 is SVGAGI in the germline V gene. The CDR3 runs 14 residues. Trimming removed 10 bases at V and 4 bases at J, with 16 bases between. The CDR3 coding sequence is TGTGCCACCACCTCCCAGAGGGTCACCGGGGAGCTGTTTTTT. Amino acids: CATTSQRVTGELFF.

In its sample, this clone was seen once. The chain uses TRBV5-6 and TRBJ1-1; 8 nucleotides match TRBD1. The V and J ends lost 4 bases and 5 bases, in that order; junction bases with no gene match: 10. The CDR3 consists of 15 residues. The V gene's germline CDR1 is SGHDT and CDR2 YYEEEE. The CDR3: CASSDAGQGRTEAFF. The CDR3 nucleotides are TGTGCCAGCAGCGATGCCGGACAGGGCCGGACTGAAGCTTTCTTT.

This clone was seen a single time. The CDR3 DNA reads as TGTGCCAGCAGCCTCCGGGATGGGGGGTCAGGAAACACCATATATTTT. Amino acids: CASSLRDGGSGNTIYF. The J gene is TRBJ1-3, the V gene TRBV2, with D maybe TRBD1 (5 bases). V lost 6 bases to trimming and J lost 4 bases, with 19 bases between them. CDR3 size: 16 residues. Germline V gives CDR1 SNHLY, CDR2 FYNNEI.

This chain connects TRBV27 to TRBJ1-1; D is uncertain. The ends were cut back, 4 bases at V and 10 bases at J, with 10 bases in the middle. Germline V gene sequence: CDR1 MNHEY, CDR2 SMNVEV (reference sequence). This CDR3 contains 11 residues. CDR3 DNA sequence: TGTGCCAGCAGTTCCGGATTTGCAGCTTTCTTT. Its protein is CASSSGFAAFF.

The chain recombines TRBV5-6 with TRBJ2-5, with a tentative D call TRBD1 (6 bases). The germline gives CDR1 SGHDT, CDR2 YYEEEE. The V end was cut by 4 bases, the J end by 9 bases, with 19 bases between. The CDR3 covers 14 residues. CDR3 nucleotide sequence: TGTGCCAGCAGCGGTCCGGGACGAGGGGGAGCCCAGTACTTC. Translating it yields CASSGPGRGGAQYF.

This clone has only one observation. The V and J genes are TRBV6-5 and TRBJ2-7; TRBD2 matches 7 bases. This CDR3 region has 11 residues. The ends lost 6 bases at V and 6 bases at J; junction bases unmatched: 2. Germline V gene sequence: CDR1 MNHEY, CDR2 SVGAGI. The CDR3 DNA sequence: TGTGCCAGCAGCGGGGGGACCGAGCAGTACTTC. As protein: CASSGGTEQYF.

This chain links TRBV15 with TRBJ1-4, with D unresolved. The CDR3 spans 12 residues. The germline V gene encodes CDR1 LNHNV and CDR2 YYDKDF (reference sequence). V gave up 8 bases and J gave up 5 bases, with 9 bases separating them. DNA of the CDR3: TGTGCCACCGATGGGCCGAATGAAAAACTGTTTTTT. Residues: CATDGPNEKLFF.